This entry concerns a single T cell receptor (beta chain). This clonotype was seen more than once but under ten times. Its antigen has not been determined. No much larger clone exists at a distance of one base, and base qualities are not known. These data belong to a study of blood T cells in healthy people across ages (dated by TCRdb to about 2015). Describing the broader study: In model experiments, roughly one uniquely barcoded TCR beta cDNA molecule per two T cells was captured by template switching. Using deep sequencing normalized with unique cDNA molecular identifiers, the study measured how TCR beta repertoire diversity changes with age. Donors were grouped into four age groups: young (average roughly 15 years), middle-aged (less than 40), aged (around 66) and long-lived (over 80). To avoid experimental bias, donors of different ages were distributed randomly across sequencing lanes. For two donors (one aged 18 to 29 and one aged 80 or older), the study analyzed two additional independent replicas of 1 million unique cDNA reads from the same blood draw.

On the study overall, not on this receptor specifically: The percentage of naive T cells measured by flow cytometry correlated strongly with observed TCR beta diversity. Conclusive comparison of naive and antigen-experienced compartments was prevented by the profiling of bulk unsorted PBMCs. Compared with the aged group, more naive CD4+ T cells, fewer expanded clones and increased TCR diversity were shown by the long-lived group, suggesting age selection. As age increased, observed TCR beta diversity per million T cells dropped in a roughly linear way, and a significant reduction was already evident by age around 41. Total diversity estimates from one million sequenced T cells were considered lower bounds and underestimates. Donor CMV infection status was unknown, potentially confounding age-related changes in expanded clonotypes.

Donors were roughly 40 systemically healthy Caucasian individuals from Russia aged roughly 6 to 100 years. Roughly 9 milliliters of peripheral blood were drawn from each donor into EDTA-treated Vacutainer tubes. Ficoll-Paque density-gradient centrifugation was used to isolate PBMCs, with at least 6 million per sample. Total RNA, at least 5.5 micrograms per sample, was extracted from PBMCs with Trizol reagent. For every donor, an aliquot of PBMCs went through flow cytometry to measure the percentages of naive CD45RAhigh/CD27high T cells. From the cysteine up to the phenylalanine, the CDR3 has a length of 13 residues. This entry keeps only the CDR3 DNA: 39 bases, framed from base 1. CDR1 and CDR2, looked up from the germline V gene (reference sequence), are LGHDT and YNNKEL. Trimming removed 1 base from V and 11 bases from J, leaving 11 bases between the germline ends. The library was produced with 5' RACE. Sequenced on an Illumina HiSeq 2500. The second PCR ran for about 6 to 12 cycles and used a J-beta primer mix along with a sample-barcoded 5' primer. A template-switch 5' adaptor carrying 12 random nucleotides introduced a unique molecular identifier onto each TCR beta cDNA molecule. At least 2.5 million CDR3-containing paired-end reads were obtained from each sample. First-strand cDNA synthesis was performed from all RNA using the Mint cDNA synthesis kit, with priming by a TRBC-specific oligonucleotide. Following uracil-DNA glycosylase treatment, all cDNA underwent a first 18-cycle PCR with the universal primers M1SS and BC2_uni_R. In the original analysis: Each sample was normalized by randomly selecting 1 million high-quality reads, each carrying a distinct molecular identifier. Reads with shared molecular identifiers were discarded instead of being binned into consensus sequences. MiTCR, run with a Q25 quality threshold and the strictest error-elimination algorithm, handled CDR3 identification, clonotype clustering and error correction. A nonparametric unseen species model with Euler transformation was used to estimate a lower bound on total TCR beta diversity. Using fastp at Q25 and MiXCR, TCRdb reprocessed the public reads and kept productive beta chains. Rows with one shared CDR3 protein collapse into an entry with the most common genes and DNA. These V and J calls are TCRdb output, not the study's own analysis. The sample includes 550,000 to 800,000 distinct CDR3 sequences, with roughly 32% observed a single time. 15% of the sample is taken by the ten largest.

Sequenced material: blood. The chain couples TRBV3-1 to TRBJ2-2, with the D segment possibly TRBD1 or TRBD2, each aligning over 6 bases. The TCR was taken from a woman of 80 years or more in good health. Donor details come from another sample of the same person, matched by shared clones. This receptor has the CDR3 CASSQAKGGELFF. The sequenced DNA: TGTGCCAGCAGCCAAGCGAAGGGGGGCGAGCTGTTTTTT. This CDR3, with the reference TRBV3-1 and TRBJ2-2 proteins standing in past its ends, gives the full variable domain DTAVSQTPKYLVTQMGNDKSIKCEQNLGHDTMYWYKQDSKKFLKIMFSYNNKELIINETVPNRFSPKSPDKAHLNLHINSLELGDSAVYFCASSQAKGGELFFGEGSRLTVL.